Below, 8 T cell receptor beta chains from the same sample are listed, as sequenced in a study of blood T cell repertoires in COVID-19. The method was immunoSEQ multiplex PCR; TCRdb's version includes in-frame clones alone and lacks a portion of them. The table shows about 150,000 clones, with more than 65% occurring only once. Material for sequencing was peripheral blood. Source of these receptors: a man in his 60s with acute or convalescent COVID-19.

The genes are TRBV6-6 and TRBJ2-2; 8 nucleotides line up with TRBD1. Germline-derived CDR1 and CDR2 are MNHNY and SVGAGI (reference sequence). This CDR3 is 14 amino acids long. Losses at the gene ends were 6 bases for V and 4 bases for J; bases not matched to a gene: 4. The CDR3 region is CASRATGGTGELFF. The CDR3 coding sequence is TGTGCCAGCAGAGCCACAGGGGGCACCGGGGAGCTGTTTTTT.

About this clone itself: This specimen includes other DNA sequences encoding the same CDR3. The chain carries TRBV7-9 and TRBJ2-3; 14 bases line up with TRBD2. The CDR3 contains 15 residues. Looked up from germline, CDR1 is SEHNR and CDR2 is FQNEAQ (reference sequence). J lost 4 bases, V lost 3 bases, and 0 bases had no gene match. CDR3 sequence: CASSLGLAGADTQYF. CDR3 bases: TGTGCCAGCAGCTTGGGACTAGCGGGAGCAGATACGCAGTATTTT.

This CDR3 is CASSLGTGRTEAFF. Written as DNA, the CDR3 is TGCGCCAGCAGCTTGGGGACAGGGAGGACTGAAGCTTTCTTT. The chain employs TRBV5-1 and TRBJ1-1, with 8 bases identical to TRBD1. The CDR3 contains 14 residues. In germline, CDR1 is SGHRS, CDR2 YFSETQ. V shed 0 bases, J shed 5 bases, and the junction held 3 bases outside the gene matches. Full variable domain (missing parts from reference TRBV5-1 and TRBJ1-1): KAGVTQTPRYLIKTRGQQVTLSCSPISGHRSVSWYQQTPGQGLQFLFEYFSETQRNKGNFPGRFSGRQFSNSRSEMNVSTLELGDSALYLCASSLGTGRTEAFFGQGTRLTVV.

The sample holds a few counts of this clone. The chain uses TRBV5-1 and TRBJ2-7; 11 nucleotides align to TRBD2. The V gene end was trimmed by 0 bases and the J gene end by 5 bases; junction bases not matched to a gene: 4. Germline V gene lookup returns CDR1 SGHRS and CDR2 YFSETQ. The CDR3 covers 15 residues. The CDR3 loop reads CASSLALAGVHEQYF. The CDR3 DNA is TGCGCCAGCAGCTTGGCACTAGCGGGAGTCCACGAGCAGTACTTC.

The chain couples TRBV27 to TRBJ1-1, with D possibly being TRBD1 (5 bases). The CDR3 is made up of 13 amino acids. CDR1 is MNHEY, CDR2 SMNVEV, per germline (reference sequence). V was cut by 1 base and J by 7 bases, with 10 bases left in between. The CDR3, as DNA: TGTGCCAGCAGTTTATACGACAGAGATGAAGCTTTCTTT. Its protein is CASSLYDRDEAFF.

V is TRBV10-3 and J is TRBJ2-7; 7 nucleotides match TRBD2. V lost 0 bases to trimming and J lost 1 base; unmatched junction nucleotides: 15. Germline CDR1 ENHRY, CDR2 SYGVKD. There are 19 residues in the CDR3. CDR3 DNA sequence: TGTGCCATCAGTGAGTCGGGGGGGAGTGGGCTTAGAGTATCCTACGAGCAGTACTTC. It encodes CAISESGGSGLRVSYEQYF.

The chain couples TRBV19 to TRBJ2-3; perhaps TRBD2 as D (6 bases). CDR1 LNHDA and CDR2 SQIVND come from the germline V gene (reference sequence). CDR3 length equals 14 residues. V was clipped by 5 bases and J by 3 bases, with 12 bases between them. CDR3 protein: CASSSGEATDTQYF. DNA for the CDR3: TGTGCCAGTAGTTCCGGGGAGGCAACAGATACGCAGTATTTT. Variable domain in full (rest from reference TRBV19 and TRBJ2-3): DGGITQSPKYLFRKEGQNVTLSCEQNLNHDAMYWYRQDPGQGLRLIYYSQIVNDFQKGDIAEGYSVSREKKESFPLTVTSAQKNPTAFYLCASSSGEATDTQYFGPGTRLTVL.

The chain combines TRBV6-5 with TRBJ2-7; tentative D call: TRBD1 (5 bases). The V gene lost 2 bases and the J gene lost 5 bases, with 10 bases spanning the gap. The CDR3 is made up of 13 amino acids. Germline-derived CDR1 and CDR2 are MNHEY and SVGAGI. The CDR3 sequence: CASSYQGFHEQYF. The CDR3 nucleotides are TGTGCCAGCAGTTACCAGGGTTTCCACGAGCAGTACTTC.